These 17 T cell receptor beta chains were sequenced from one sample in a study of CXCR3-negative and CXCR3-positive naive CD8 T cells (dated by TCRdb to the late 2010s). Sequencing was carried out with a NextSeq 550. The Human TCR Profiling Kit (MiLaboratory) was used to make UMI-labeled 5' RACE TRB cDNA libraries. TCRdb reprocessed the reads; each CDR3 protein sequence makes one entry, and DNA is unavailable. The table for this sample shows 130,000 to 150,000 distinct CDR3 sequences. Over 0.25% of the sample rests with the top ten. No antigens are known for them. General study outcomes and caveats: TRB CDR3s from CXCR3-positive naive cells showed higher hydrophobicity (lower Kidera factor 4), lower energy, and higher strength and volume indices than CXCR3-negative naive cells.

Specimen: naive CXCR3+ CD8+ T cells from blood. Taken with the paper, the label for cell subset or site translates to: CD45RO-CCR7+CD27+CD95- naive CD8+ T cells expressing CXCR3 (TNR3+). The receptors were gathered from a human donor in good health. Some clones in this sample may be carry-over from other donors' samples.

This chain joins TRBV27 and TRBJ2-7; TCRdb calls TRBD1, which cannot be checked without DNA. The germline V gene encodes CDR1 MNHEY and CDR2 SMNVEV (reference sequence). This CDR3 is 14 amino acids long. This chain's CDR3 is CASRGTGLSYEQYF.

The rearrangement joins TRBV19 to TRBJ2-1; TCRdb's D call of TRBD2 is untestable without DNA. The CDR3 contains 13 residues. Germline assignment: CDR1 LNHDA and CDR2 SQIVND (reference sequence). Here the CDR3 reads CATGREIYNEQFF.

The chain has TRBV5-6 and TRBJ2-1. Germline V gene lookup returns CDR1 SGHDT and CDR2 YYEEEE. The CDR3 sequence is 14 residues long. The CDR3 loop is CASSWAADIMEQFF.

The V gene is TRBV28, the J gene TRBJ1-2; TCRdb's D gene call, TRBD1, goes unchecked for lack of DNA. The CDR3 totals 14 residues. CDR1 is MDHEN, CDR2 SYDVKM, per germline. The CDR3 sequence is CASSLWTGDYGYTF.

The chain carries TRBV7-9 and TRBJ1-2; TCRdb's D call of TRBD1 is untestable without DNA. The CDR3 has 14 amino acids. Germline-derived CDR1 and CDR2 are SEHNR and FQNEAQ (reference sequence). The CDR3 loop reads CASSPREGLDGYTF.

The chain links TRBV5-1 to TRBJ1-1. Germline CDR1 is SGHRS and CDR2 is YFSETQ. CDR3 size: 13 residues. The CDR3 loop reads CASSDDVNTEAFF.

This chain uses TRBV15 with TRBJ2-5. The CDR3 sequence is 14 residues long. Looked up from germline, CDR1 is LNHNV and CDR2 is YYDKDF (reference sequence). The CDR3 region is CAIAERTNQETQYF.

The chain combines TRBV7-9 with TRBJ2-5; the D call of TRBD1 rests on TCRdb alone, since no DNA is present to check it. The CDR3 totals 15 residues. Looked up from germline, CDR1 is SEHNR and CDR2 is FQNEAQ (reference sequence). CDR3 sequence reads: CASSLEKPRGETQYF.

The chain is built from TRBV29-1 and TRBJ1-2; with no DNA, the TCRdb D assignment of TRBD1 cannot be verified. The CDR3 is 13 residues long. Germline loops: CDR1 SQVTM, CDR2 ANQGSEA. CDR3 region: CSVGPEGFYGYTF.

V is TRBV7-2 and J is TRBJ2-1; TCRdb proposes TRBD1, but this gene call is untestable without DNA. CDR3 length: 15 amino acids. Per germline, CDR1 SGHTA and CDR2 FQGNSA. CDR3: CASSFTGTVYNEQFF.

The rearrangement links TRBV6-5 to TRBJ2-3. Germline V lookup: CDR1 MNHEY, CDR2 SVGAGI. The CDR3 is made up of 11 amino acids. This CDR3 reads CASSYRGTQYF.

CDR3 sequence: CSARPPEGETQYF. V and J are TRBV20-1 and TRBJ2-5; without DNA, the TCRdb call of TRBD1 cannot be checked. The CDR3 has 13 amino acids. Germline lookup yields CDR1 DFQATT and CDR2 SNEGSKA (reference sequence).

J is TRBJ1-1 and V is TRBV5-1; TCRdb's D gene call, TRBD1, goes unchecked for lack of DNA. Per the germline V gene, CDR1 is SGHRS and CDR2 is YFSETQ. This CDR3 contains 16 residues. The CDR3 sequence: CASSFREGASPTEAFF. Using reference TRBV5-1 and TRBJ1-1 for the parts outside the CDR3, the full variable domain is KAGVTQTPRYLIKTRGQQVTLSCSPISGHRSVSWYQQTPGQGLQFLFEYFSETQRNKGNFPGRFSGRQFSNSRSEMNVSTLELGDSALYLCASSFREGASPTEAFFGQGTRLTVV.

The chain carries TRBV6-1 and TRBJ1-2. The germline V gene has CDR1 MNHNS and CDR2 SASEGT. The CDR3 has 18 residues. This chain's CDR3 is CASSEGLGYGFFLYGYTF.

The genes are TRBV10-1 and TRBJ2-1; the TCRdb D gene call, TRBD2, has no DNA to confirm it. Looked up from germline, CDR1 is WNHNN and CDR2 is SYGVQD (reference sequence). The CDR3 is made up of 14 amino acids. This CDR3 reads CASSESSGLNEQFF.

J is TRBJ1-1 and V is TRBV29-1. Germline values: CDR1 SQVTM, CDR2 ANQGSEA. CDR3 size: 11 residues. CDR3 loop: CSARRGTEAFF. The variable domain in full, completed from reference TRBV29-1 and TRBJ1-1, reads SAVISQKPSRDICQRGTSLTIQCQVDSQVTMMFWYRQQPGQSLTLIATANQGSEATYESGFVIDKFPISRPNLTFSTLTVSNMSPEDSSIYLCSARRGTEAFFGQGTRLTVV.

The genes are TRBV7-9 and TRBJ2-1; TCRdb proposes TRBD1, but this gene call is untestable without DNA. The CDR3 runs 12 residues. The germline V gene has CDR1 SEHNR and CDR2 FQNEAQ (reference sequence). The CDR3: CASRYGGNEQFF.